Sequencing of this T cell receptor beta chain was carried out in a study of high-grade serous ovarian cancer treatment subgroups. Tumor samples were obtained before definitive surgery or chemotherapy. Study observations and caveats: Spatial context was lost because tumors were sequenced in bulk.

Germline values: CDR1 SGDLS, CDR2 YYNGEE. CDR3 length: 15 residues. V was pared by 7 bases and J by 6 bases, with 11 bases of the junction left unmatched. This table comes from immunoSEQ multiplex PCR, and its TCRdb copy is limited to in-frame clones, with some not included. The data show around 4,200 clones, with 75% to 85% seen just once and 4.9% held by the top ten. With regard to this clone: Its antigen is unknown.

The receptor's source is a human donor with high-grade serous ovarian cancer. Material for sequencing was tumor tissue. The chain combines TRBV9 with TRBJ2-1, with 9 bases lining up with TRBD2. CDR3 DNA: TGTGCCAGCGCTCCCGGCGGGGGGGAGCTCAATGAGCAGTTCTTC. Residues: CASAPGGGELNEQFF.